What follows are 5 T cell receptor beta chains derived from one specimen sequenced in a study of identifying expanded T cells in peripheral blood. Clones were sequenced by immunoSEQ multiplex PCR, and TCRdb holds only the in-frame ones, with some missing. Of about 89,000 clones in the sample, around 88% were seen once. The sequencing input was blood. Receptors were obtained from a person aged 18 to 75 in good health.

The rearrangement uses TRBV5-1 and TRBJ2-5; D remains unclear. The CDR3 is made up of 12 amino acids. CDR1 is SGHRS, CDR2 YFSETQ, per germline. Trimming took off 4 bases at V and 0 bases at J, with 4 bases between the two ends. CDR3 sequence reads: CASSRNQETQYF. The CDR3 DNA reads TGCGCCAGCAGCCGTAACCAAGAGACCCAGTACTTC.

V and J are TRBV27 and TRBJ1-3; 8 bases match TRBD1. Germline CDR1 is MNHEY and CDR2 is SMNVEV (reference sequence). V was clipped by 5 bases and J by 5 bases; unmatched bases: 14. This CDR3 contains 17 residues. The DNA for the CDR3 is TGTGCCAGCAGTCCAACTTTTACCACAGGGGGGAGAAACACCATATATTTT. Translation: CASSPTFTTGGRNTIYF.

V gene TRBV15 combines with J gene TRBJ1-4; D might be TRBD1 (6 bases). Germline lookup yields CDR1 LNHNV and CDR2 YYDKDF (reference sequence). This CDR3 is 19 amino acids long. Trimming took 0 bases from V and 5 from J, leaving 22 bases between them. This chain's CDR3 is CATSRDTHTLQGRNEKLFF. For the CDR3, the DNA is TGTGCCACCAGCAGAGATACCCACACTCTACAGGGACGGAATGAAAAACTGTTTTTT.

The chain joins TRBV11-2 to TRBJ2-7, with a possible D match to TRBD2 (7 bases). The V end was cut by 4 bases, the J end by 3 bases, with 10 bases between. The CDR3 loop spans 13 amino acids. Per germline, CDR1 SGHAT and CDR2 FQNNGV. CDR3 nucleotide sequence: TGTGCCAGCAGCTACAGGGAGGGCTACGAGCAGTACTTC. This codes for CASSYREGYEQYF.

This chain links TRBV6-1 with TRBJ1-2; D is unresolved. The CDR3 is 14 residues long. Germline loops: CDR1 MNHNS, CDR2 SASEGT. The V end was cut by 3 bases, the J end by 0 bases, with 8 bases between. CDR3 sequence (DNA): TGTGCCAGCAGTGACCCTTTAGCTAACTATGGCTACACCTTC. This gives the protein CASSDPLANYGYTF.